This T cell receptor beta chain was identified during a study of vaccination effects on CD4 cells after COVID-19. At the level of the study: A few convalescent patients gave samples early and late after vaccination. Relative to the second dose, post-vaccine samples were obtained a median of 72 days later.

After expansion with viral peptide pools in the ViraFEST assay, antigen-specific CD4+ T cells were sequenced. Investigators separated out CD4+ T cells once approximately 9 days of culture had passed. A positive SARS-CoV-2 PCR test fell between March and December 2020. Subjects were given two BNT162b2 or mRNA-1273 vaccine doses. IL-2 medium took the place of half the medium on both days 3 and 7. Profiling relied on immunoSEQ multiplex PCR, and the TCRdb table lists in-frame clones only, not all of them. Of approximately 15,000 clones in the sample, about 80% are singletons; the top ten hold about 20%. Study outcomes and limitations: In convalescents, post-vaccine spike-reactive clones were mainly new clones induced by vaccination.

About this clone itself: The antigen is unknown.

V gave up 3 bases and J gave up 0 bases, with 3 bases separating them. Germline CDR1 and CDR2: KGHDR and SFDVKD. This CDR3 has 13 amino acids. The specimen was CD4+ T cells from PBMCs cultured with SARS-CoV-2 spike peptides, collected after COVID-19 vaccination. V gene TRBV24-1 combines with J gene TRBJ2-3; D not resolved. This sequence was found in a human donor who had a prior SARS-CoV-2 infection. The chain's CDR3 is CATSDPSTDTQYF. In DNA, the CDR3 is TGTGCCACCAGTGATCCCAGCACAGATACGCAGTATTTT.